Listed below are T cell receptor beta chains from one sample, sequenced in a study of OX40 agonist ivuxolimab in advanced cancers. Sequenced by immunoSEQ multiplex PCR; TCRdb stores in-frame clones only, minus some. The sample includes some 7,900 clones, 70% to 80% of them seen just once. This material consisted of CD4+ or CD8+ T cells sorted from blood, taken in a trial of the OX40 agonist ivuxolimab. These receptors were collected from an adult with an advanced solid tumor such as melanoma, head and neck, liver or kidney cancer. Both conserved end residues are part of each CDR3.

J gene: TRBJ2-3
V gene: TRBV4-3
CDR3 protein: CASSQVLMATQYF

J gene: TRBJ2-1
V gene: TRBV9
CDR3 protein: CASSGPGQGTEQFF

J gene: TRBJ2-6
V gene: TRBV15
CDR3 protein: CATSRDVGSGANVLTF

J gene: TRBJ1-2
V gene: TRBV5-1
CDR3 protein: CASSLVSVDYGYTF

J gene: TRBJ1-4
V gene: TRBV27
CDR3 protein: CASSLSTTTNEKLFF

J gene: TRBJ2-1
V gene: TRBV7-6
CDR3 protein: CASSLERQTRVDEQFF

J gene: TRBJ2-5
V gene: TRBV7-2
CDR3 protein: CASSPETKETQYF

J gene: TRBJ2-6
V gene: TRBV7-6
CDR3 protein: CASSWDTTSGANVLTF

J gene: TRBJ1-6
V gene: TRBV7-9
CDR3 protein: CASSFGGLSPLHF

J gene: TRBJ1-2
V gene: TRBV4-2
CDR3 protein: CASSQDQGTGGNYGYTF

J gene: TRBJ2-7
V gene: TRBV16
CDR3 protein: CASSQSEGVEQYF

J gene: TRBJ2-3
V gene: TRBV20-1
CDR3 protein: CSARGLWGDPF

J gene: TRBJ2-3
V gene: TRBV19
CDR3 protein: CASSPSTGRTDTQYF

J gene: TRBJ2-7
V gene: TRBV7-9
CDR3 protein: CASSPERGGRPEQYF

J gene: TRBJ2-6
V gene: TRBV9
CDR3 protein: CASGQGGANVLTF

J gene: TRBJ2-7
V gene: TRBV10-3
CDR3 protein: CAISEGAAYEQYF

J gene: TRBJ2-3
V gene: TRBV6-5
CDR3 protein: CASTSGGTDTQYF

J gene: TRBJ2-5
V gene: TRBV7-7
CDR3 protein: CASSLGHLGVEETQYF

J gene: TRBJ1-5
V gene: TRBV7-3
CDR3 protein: CASSSYWGSNQPQHF

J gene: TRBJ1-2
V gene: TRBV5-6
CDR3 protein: CASSLTGVHHGYTF

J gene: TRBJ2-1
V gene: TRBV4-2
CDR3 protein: CASSQHAQGFYNEQFF

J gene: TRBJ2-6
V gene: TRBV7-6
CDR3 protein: CASSWDTTSGANVLTF

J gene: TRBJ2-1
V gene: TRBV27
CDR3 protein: CASGAPYNEQFF

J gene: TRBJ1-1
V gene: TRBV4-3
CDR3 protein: CASSQDMNTEAFF

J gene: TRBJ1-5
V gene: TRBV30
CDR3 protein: CAWSVSPGYRVNQPQHF

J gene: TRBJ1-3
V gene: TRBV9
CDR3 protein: CASSGNPGQGGSGNTIYF

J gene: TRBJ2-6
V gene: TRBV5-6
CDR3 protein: CASSPGQTVFSGANVLTF

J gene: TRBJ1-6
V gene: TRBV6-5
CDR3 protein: CASSYNKGSSPLHF

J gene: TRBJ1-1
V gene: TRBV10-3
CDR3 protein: CAISESGGNTEAFF

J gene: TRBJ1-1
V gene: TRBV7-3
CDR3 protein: CASSPTGGENTEAFF

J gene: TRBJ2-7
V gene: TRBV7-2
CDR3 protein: CASSLTIKNEQYF

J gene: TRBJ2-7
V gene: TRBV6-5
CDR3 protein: CASSHQPDAHYEQYF

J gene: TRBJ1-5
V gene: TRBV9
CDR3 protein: CASSSSSGDQPQHF

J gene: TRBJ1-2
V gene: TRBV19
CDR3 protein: CASTVGGYGYTF

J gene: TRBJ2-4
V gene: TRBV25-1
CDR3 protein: CASSTGDIQYF

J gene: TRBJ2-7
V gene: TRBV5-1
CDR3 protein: CASSLGLADGYEQYF

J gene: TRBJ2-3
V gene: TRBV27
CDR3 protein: CASSRDASSIKDTQYF

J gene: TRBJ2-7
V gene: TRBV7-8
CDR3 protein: CASSLAPSPNYEQYF

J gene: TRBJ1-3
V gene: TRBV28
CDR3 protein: CASRKRQIPSGNTIYF

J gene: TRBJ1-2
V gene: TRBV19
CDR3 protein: CASSNFLGGYGYTF

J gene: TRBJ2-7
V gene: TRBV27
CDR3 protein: CASSSRDAAFRYEQYF

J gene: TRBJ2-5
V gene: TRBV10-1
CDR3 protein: CASSATLARSETQYF

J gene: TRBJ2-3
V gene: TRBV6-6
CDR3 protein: CASSYGRGEVDTQYF

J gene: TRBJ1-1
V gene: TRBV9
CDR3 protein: CASSVVSGLGTEAFF

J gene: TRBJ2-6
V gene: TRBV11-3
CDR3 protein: CASSPRSGANVLTF

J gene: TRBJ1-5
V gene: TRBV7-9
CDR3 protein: CASSPRGGGNQPQHF

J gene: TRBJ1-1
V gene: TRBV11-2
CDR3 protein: CASSLGLNTEAFF

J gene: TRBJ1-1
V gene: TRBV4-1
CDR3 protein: CASSQVGAGTEAFF

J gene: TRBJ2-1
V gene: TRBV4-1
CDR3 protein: CASSQVETPNNEQFF

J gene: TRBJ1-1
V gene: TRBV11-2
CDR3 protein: CASSFGRGTEAFF

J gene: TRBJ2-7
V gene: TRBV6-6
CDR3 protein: CASSYAGTGLDEQYF

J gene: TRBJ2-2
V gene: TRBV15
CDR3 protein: CATSRDRGNTGELFF

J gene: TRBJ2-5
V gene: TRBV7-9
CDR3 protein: CASSSDTAQETQYF

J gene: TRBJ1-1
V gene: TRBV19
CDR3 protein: CASTHRRDTEAFF

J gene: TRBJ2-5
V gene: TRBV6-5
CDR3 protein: CASSSGETQYF

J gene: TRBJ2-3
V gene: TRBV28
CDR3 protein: CASSFLLAGLSTDTQYF

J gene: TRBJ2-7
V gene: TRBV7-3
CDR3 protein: CASSLTQTSEQYF

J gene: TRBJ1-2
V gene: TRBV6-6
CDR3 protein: CASSYQGAHIYGYTF